One sample yielded the 8 T cell receptor beta chains listed below, sequenced in a study of T cells expressing NK-cell markers. TCRdb reworked the 5' RACE reads into one entry per CDR3 protein, no DNA. The sample data list some 280,000 distinct CDR3 sequences. The specimen sequenced was blood T cells: a sorted CD56 or NKG2C T cell subset, CD4+ or CD8+ T cells, or bulk PBMC T cells (not recorded which). All receptors come from a man aged 18 to 30 in good health.

The J gene is TRBJ2-3, the V gene TRBV4-2; TCRdb's D call of TRBD1 is untestable without DNA. The CDR3 is made up of 13 amino acids. The V gene's germline CDR1 is LGHNA and CDR2 YNFKEQ. CDR3 sequence: CASSNRDPDTQYF.

V and J are TRBV10-3 and TRBJ2-4. In germline, CDR1 is ENHRY, CDR2 SYGVKD. CDR3 length: 12 amino acids. CDR3: CAISERKNIQYF.

The V call is TRBV7-9, the J call TRBJ2-1; lacking DNA, the TRBD2 call made by TCRdb goes unchecked. Looked up from germline, CDR1 is SEHNR and CDR2 is FQNEAQ (reference sequence). This CDR3 comprises 16 residues. CDR3: CASSLYSGSGLIEQFF.

V usage is TRBV7-3 and J usage is TRBJ1-1; TCRdb's D gene call, TRBD1, goes unchecked for lack of DNA. The CDR3 length is 13 residues. Per germline, CDR1 SGHTA and CDR2 FQGTGA. CDR3 amino acids: CASSLIGDTEAFF.

The V gene is TRBV28, the J gene TRBJ2-1. CDR3 length: 11 residues. Germline V gene data show CDR1 as MDHEN and CDR2 as SYDVKM. The CDR3 spells CASSFLVGQFF.

CDR3 sequence: CAWSVQGAEQYF. The chain links TRBV30 to TRBJ2-7; without DNA, the TCRdb call of TRBD1 cannot be checked. The V gene's germline CDR1 is GTSNPN and CDR2 SVGIG (reference sequence). The CDR3 is made up of 12 amino acids.

V and J are TRBV19 and TRBJ2-1; TCRdb lists TRBD1, though no DNA is available to test this call. Germline CDR1 reads LNHDA; CDR2 reads SQIVND (reference sequence). This CDR3 region has 15 residues. CDR3 region: CASSKDRGIYNEQFF.

The chain couples TRBV29-1 to TRBJ2-7; the D call of TRBD2 rests on TCRdb alone, since no DNA is present to check it. This CDR3 is 12 amino acids long. The germline V gene has CDR1 SQVTM and CDR2 ANQGSEA. CDR3 sequence: CSVVEGNYEQYF.